This T cell receptor (beta chain) derives from a study of shared clonotypes between healthy human individuals. Study context: A few men and a couple of women, aged 18 to 49, were donors. Study-wide findings and caveats: Generation probabilities of non-shared clonotypes were lower (relative to those shared by all four donors). Compared with memory subsets, naive subsets generally had larger estimated richness.

In regard to this clone: What it binds is unknown.

Germline V gene sequence: CDR1 SGDLS, CDR2 YYNGEE. The CDR3 runs to 14 residues. Deletions cut 4 bases from V and 4 bases from J, with 11 bases between. Template for every sorted-subset replicate PCR totaled roughly 200 ng DNA, about 30,000 T cell genomes. Sequenced by immunoSEQ multiplex PCR; TCRdb stores in-frame clones only, minus some. The sample carries 1.5 million to 2.5 million clones, around 96% recorded once. Naive CD8 cells were CD45RO-negative, positively selected for CCR7, excluding terminally differentiated effector memory CD45RA+ cells. The specimen was naive CD8+ T cells sorted from blood. The clonotype was recovered from a man between 18 and 35 years old in good health. V gene TRBV9 combines with J gene TRBJ2-2; D gene uncertain. CDR3 sequence (DNA): TGTGCCAGCAGCCCTCTTCTTTTCACCGGGGAGCTGTTTTTT. This sequence encodes CASSPLLFTGELFF. The variable domain in full, with the rest retrieved from reference TRBV9 and TRBJ2-2, is DSGVTQTPKHLITATGQRVTLRCSPRSGDLSVYWYQQSLDQGLQFLIQYYNGEERAKGNILERFSAQQFPDLHSELNLSSLELGDSALYFCASSPLLFTGELFFGEGSRLTVL.